The sequence of this T cell receptor beta chain was determined in a study of cytomegalovirus exposure and HLA in healthy donors. Notes on the study in general: Most TCR sequences proved rare, with some public TCRs found in many donors.

V shed 4 bases, J shed 5 bases, and the junction held 7 bases outside the gene matches. This CDR3 has 16 residues. Germline loops: CDR1 MGHRA, CDR2 YSYEKL. Nominal health characterized the donors when sampled, though unrecorded immune exposures were likely. Primers: 60 Vbeta forward and 13 Jbeta reverse. TCRdb's copy holds only in-frame clones and misses some; the assay was immunoSEQ multiplex PCR. The table lists about 120,000 clones, approximately 8% of them singletons, with 6% to 7.5% in the top ten. This clone was observed a few times. Its antigen is still unknown. This TCR derives from a woman aged 40-49 years in good health and CMV-seropositive. The specimen was PBMCs. The genes are TRBV4-1 and TRBJ1-6; 8 nucleotides align to TRBD1. The CDR3 loop reads CASSRTGIPDNSPLHF. CDR3 sequence (DNA): TGCGCCAGCAGCCGGACAGGGATCCCCGATAATTCACCCCTCCACTTT.